One sample yielded the 8 T cell receptor beta chains listed below, sequenced in a study of T cell responses to AZD1222 COVID-19 vaccine. Using immunoSEQ multiplex PCR, the repertoire was profiled, and TCRdb retains in-frame clones only, with some absent. The table has 100,000 to 150,000 clones, approximately 86% seen once. The sequences come from peripheral blood, collected on day 0 of AZD1222 vaccination. These receptors originate from an adult in good health.

This clone was observed a single time. This rearrangement joins TRBV18 to TRBJ1-6; D is perhaps TRBD1 (6 bases). The length of the CDR3 is 15 residues. Germline V gene sequence: CDR1 KGHSH, CDR2 LQKENI. V lost 0 bases and J 7 bases, leaving 10 bases between the germline ends. For the CDR3, the DNA is TGTGCCAGCTCACCACCGGGAGGGGGAAATTCACCCCTCCACTTT. As protein: CASSPPGGGNSPLHF. Filled out from reference TRBV18 and TRBJ1-6, the complete variable domain reads NAGVMQNPRHLVRRRGQEARLRCSPMKGHSHVYWYRQLPEEGLKFMVYLQKENIIDESGMPKERFSAEFPKEGPSILRIQQVVRGDSAAYFCASSPPGGGNSPLHFGNGTRLTVT.

The chain couples TRBV19 to TRBJ2-1, with TRBD1 matching over 7 bases. V shed 4 bases and J 0 bases; nucleotides not matched to a gene: 6. Germline V gene sequence: CDR1 LNHDA, CDR2 SQIVND (reference sequence). The length of the CDR3 is 16 residues. The CDR3 spells CASSNPGDSSYNEQFF. The CDR3 bases are TGTGCCAGTAGTAACCCAGGGGACAGCTCCTACAATGAGCAGTTCTTC.

The chain links TRBV3-1 (or the pseudogene TRBV3-2) to TRBJ1-3, with TRBD1 matching 8 bases. Trimming took 2 bases from V and 3 from J; bases not matched to a gene: 9. Germline CDR1 LGHDT, CDR2 YNNKEL (reference sequence). CDR3 length: 17 amino acids. The CDR3 loop reads CASSQYWAGGDGNTIYF. Written as DNA, the CDR3 is TGTGCCAGCAGCCAATATTGGGCAGGGGGCGATGGAAACACCATATATTTT.

This clone has just a few counts. The rearrangement joins TRBV29-1 to TRBJ1-1; TRBD1 aligns across 7 bases. From germline, CDR1 is SQVTM and CDR2 ANQGSEA. V dropped 7 bases and J dropped 3; count of bases not matched to a gene: 2. This CDR3 has 11 residues. CDR3 in DNA: TGCAGCGCCAGGGGGGACACTGAAGCTTTCTTT. Protein: CSARGDTEAFF. Full variable domain (missing parts from reference TRBV29-1 and TRBJ1-1): SAVISQKPSRDICQRGTSLTIQCQVDSQVTMMFWYRQQPGQSLTLIATANQGSEATYESGFVIDKFPISRPNLTFSTLTVSNMSPEDSSIYLCSARGDTEAFFGQGTRLTVV.

The chain employs TRBV5-4 and TRBJ2-5; D is unresolved. The CDR3 loop spans 12 amino acids. The germline V gene encodes CDR1 SGHNT and CDR2 YYREEE (reference sequence). Deletions cut 4 bases from V and 0 bases from J, with 4 bases between. Here the CDR3 DNA reads TGTGCCAGCAGCCGGGACCAAGAGACCCAGTACTTC. Protein product: CASSRDQETQYF.

This clone was recorded once. The genes are TRBV7-3 and TRBJ2-6; TRBD1 agrees at 8 bases. Germline CDR1 is SGHTA and CDR2 is FQGTGA. CDR3 length: 17 amino acids. The V gene end was trimmed by 5 bases and the J gene end by 3 bases; junction bases not matched to a gene: 9. The CDR3 nucleotides read TGTGCCAGCAGCACCCTGTCAGGGGGCGGTGGGGCCAACGTCCTGACTTTC. Residues: CASSTLSGGGGANVLTF. Filled out from reference TRBV7-3 and TRBJ2-6, the complete variable domain reads GAGVSQTPSNKVTEKGKYVELRCDPISGHTALYWYRQSLGQGPEFLIYFQGTGAADDSGLPNDRFFAVRPEGSVSTLKIQRTERGDSAVYLCASSTLSGGGGANVLTFGAGSRLTVL.

DNA of the CDR3: TGTGCCAGCAGCCAAGATAAGGGGATCGGTCAGCCCCAGCATTTT. It encodes CASSQDKGIGQPQHF. The chain uses TRBV3-1 (or the pseudogene TRBV3-2) and TRBJ1-5; a possible D gene is TRBD1 (5 bases). CDR1 LGHDT and CDR2 YNNKEL come from the germline V gene (reference sequence). The CDR3 is made up of 15 amino acids. V shed 0 bases and J shed 6 bases, with 12 bases lying between them.

This chain connects TRBV7-3 to TRBJ1-3; D might be TRBD1 (6 bases). V was clipped by 4 bases and J by 1 base, with 11 bases between them. The CDR3 extends over 15 amino acids. CDR1 and CDR2 from the germline V gene are SGHTA and FQGTGA. The CDR3 is CASSSGADSGNTIYF. The CDR3 bases are TGTGCCAGCAGCTCAGGGGCTGATTCTGGAAACACCATATATTTT. Complete variable domain (other parts from reference TRBV7-3 and TRBJ1-3): GAGVSQTPSNKVTEKGKYVELRCDPISGHTALYWYRQSLGQGPEFLIYFQGTGAADDSGLPNDRFFAVRPEGSVSTLKIQRTERGDSAVYLCASSSGADSGNTIYFGEGSWLTVV.